This TCR beta chain was retrieved from a study of blood T cell repertoires in COVID-19. The overall study: Researchers got acute and convalescent COVID-19 samples from the United States, Italy and Spain.

The CDR3 has 11 amino acids. V dropped 3 bases and J dropped 10 bases, with 9 bases sitting between them. Per the germline V gene, CDR1 is MNHEY and CDR2 is SVGEGT. Participants were aged about 18 to 100 years, lived in roughly 23 US areas, and enrolled virtually. In Cohort 3, a recovered donor had either two negative PCRs, clearance, or symptom resolution. Study processing details: Estimation of nucleated cell counts relied on the amplification of reference gene primers. The protocol was immunoSEQ multiplex PCR, while the TCRdb copy is restricted to in-frame clones and leaves out a portion. V and J calls and clone size are copied from that table; D and trimming were computed from the DNA. The repertoire holds roughly 300,000 clones, with 80% to 95% as singletons.

The specimen sequenced was PBMCs or T cells enriched from blood (not recorded which). The rearrangement links TRBV6-2 or TRBV6-3 to TRBJ1-2; possible D gene TRBD1, 6 bases. This sequence was found in a woman between 25 and 40 years old who had recovered from COVID-19. CDR3 loop: CASSYPGVYTF. The CDR3 DNA is TGTGCCAGCAGTTATCCAGGGGTCTACACCTTC.